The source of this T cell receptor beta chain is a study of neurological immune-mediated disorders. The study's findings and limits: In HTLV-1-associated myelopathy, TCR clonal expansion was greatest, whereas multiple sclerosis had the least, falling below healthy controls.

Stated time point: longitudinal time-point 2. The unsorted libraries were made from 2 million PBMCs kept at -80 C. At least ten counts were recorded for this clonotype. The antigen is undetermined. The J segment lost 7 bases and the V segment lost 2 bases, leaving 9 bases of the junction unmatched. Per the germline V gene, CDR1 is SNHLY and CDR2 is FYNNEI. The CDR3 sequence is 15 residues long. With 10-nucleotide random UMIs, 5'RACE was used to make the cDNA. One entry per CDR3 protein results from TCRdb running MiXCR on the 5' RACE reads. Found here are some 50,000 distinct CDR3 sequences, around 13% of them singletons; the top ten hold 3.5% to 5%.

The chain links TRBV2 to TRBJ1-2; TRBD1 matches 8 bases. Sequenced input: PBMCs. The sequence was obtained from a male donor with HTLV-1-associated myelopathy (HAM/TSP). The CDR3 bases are TGTGCCAGCAGTGAATTGGGCCAGGGGGCGGTTGGCTACACCTTC. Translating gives CASSELGQGAVGYTF. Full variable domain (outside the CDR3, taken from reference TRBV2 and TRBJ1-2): EPEVTQTPSHQVTQMGQEVILRCVPISNHLYFYWYRQILGQKVEFLVSFYNNEISEKSEIFDDQFSVERPDGSNFTLKIRSTKLEDSAMYFCASSELGQGAVGYTFGSGTRLTVV.